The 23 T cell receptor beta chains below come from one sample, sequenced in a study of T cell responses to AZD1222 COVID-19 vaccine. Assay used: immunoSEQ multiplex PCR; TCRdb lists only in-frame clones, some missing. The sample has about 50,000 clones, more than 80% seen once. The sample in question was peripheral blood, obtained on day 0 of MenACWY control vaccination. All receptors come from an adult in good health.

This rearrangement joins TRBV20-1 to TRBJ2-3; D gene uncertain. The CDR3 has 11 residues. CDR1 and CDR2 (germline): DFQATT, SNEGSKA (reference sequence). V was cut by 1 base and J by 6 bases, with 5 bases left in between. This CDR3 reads CSARGQDTQYF. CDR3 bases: TGCAGTGCTAGAGGTCAGGATACGCAGTATTTT.

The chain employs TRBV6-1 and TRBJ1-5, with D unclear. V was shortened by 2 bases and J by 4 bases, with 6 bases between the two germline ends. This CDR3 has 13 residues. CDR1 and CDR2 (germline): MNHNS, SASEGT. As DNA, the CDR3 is TGTGCCAGCAGTGAATCGGGTAATCAGCCCCAGCATTTT. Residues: CASSESGNQPQHF.

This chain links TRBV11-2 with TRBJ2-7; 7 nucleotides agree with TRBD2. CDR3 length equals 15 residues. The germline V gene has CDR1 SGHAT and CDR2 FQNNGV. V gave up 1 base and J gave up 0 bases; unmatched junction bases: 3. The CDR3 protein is CASSLVGTTSYEQYF. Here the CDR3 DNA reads TGTGCCAGCAGCTTAGTAGGGACTACCTCCTACGAGCAGTACTTC.

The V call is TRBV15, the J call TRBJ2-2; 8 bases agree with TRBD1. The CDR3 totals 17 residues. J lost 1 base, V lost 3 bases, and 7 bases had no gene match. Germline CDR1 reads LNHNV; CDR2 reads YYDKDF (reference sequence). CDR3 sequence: CATSRTGTGLNTGELFF. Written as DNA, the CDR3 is TGTGCCACCAGCAGGACCGGGACAGGCTTGAACACCGGGGAGCTGTTTTTT.

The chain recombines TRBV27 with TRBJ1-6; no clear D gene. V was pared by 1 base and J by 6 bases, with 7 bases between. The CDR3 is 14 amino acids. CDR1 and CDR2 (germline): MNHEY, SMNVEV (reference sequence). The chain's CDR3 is CASSLFAFNSPLHF. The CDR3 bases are TGTGCCAGCAGTTTATTTGCTTTTAATTCACCCCTCCACTTT.

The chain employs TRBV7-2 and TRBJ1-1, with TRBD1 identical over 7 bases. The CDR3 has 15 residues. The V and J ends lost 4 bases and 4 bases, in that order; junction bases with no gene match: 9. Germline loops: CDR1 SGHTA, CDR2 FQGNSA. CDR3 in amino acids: CASSSKTGWGTEAFF. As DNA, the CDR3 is TGTGCCAGCAGCTCCAAGACAGGGTGGGGCACTGAAGCTTTCTTT.

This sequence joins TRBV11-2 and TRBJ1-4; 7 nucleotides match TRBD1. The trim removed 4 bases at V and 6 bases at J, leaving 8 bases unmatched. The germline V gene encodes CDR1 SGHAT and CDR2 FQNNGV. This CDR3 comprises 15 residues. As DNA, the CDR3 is TGTGCCAGCAGCTCTCACGGGACAGACCATGAAAAACTGTTTTTT. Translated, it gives CASSSHGTDHEKLFF.

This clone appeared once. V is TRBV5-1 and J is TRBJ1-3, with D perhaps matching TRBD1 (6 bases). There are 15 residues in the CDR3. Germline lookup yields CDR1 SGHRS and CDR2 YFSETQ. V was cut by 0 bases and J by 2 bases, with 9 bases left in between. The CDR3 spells CASSLEGVPGNTIYF. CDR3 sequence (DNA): TGCGCCAGCAGCTTGGAGGGGGTCCCTGGAAACACCATATATTTT.

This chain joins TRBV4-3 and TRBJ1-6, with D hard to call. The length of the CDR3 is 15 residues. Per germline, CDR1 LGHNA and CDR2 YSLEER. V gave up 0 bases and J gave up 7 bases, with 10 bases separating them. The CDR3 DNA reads TGCGCCAGCAGCCAAGACACCAAACACAATTCACCCCTCCACTTT. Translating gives CASSQDTKHNSPLHF.

The CDR3 bases are TGCGCCAGCACCGGAGGACTAGCCAATGAGCAGTTCTTC. Translation: CASTGGLANEQFF. V usage is TRBV10-1 and J usage is TRBJ2-1, with 8 bases lining up with TRBD2. After removal of 7 bases from V and 6 bases from J, the junction contained 5 bases not matched to a gene. The CDR3 is made up of 13 amino acids. Per the germline V gene, CDR1 is WNHNN and CDR2 is SYGVQD (reference sequence).

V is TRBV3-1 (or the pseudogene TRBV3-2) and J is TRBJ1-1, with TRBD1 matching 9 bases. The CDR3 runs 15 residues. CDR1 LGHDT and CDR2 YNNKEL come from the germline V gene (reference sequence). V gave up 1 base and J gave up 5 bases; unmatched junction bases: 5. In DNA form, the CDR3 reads TGTGCCAGCAGCCAAGGGGTCGGACAGGGGACTGAAGCTTTCTTT. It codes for CASSQGVGQGTEAFF.

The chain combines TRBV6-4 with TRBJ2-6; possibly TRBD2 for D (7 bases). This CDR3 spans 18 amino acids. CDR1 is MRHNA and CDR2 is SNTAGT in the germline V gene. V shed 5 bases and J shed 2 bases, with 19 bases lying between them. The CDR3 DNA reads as TGTGCCAGCAGTCCGAGTGCGGGGGCGGTGGCTGGGGCCAACGTCCTGACTTTC. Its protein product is CASSPSAGAVAGANVLTF.

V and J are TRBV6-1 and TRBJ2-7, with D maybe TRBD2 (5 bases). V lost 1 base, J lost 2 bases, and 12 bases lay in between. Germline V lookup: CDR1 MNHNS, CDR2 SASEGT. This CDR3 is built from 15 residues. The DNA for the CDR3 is TGTGCCAGCAGTGAAGGAGGGTGGAAGGCCTACGAGCAGTACTTC. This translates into CASSEGGWKAYEQYF.

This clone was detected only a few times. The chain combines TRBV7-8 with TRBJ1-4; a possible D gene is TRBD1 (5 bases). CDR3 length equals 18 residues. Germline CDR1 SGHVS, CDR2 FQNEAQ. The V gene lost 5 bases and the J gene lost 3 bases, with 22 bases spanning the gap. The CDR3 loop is CASSVPGLLNRSNEKLFF. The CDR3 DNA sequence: TGTGCCAGCAGCGTCCCAGGATTACTAAACAGGTCTAATGAAAAACTGTTTTTT.

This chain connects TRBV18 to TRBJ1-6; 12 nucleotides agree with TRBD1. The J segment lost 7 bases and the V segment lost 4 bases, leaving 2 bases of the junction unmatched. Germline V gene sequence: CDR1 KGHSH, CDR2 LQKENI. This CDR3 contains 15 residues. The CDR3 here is CASSRDRGQNSPLHF. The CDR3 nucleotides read TGTGCCAGCTCACGGGACAGGGGGCAGAATTCACCCCTCCACTTT. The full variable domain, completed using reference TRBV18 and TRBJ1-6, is NAGVMQNPRHLVRRRGQEARLRCSPMKGHSHVYWYRQLPEEGLKFMVYLQKENIIDESGMPKERFSAEFPKEGPSILRIQQVVRGDSAAYFCASSRDRGQNSPLHFGNGTRLTVT.

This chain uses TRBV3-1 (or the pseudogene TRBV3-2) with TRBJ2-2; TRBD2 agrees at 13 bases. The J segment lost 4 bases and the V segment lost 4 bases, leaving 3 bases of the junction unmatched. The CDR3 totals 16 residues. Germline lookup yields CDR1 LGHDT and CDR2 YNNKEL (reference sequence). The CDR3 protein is CASSRLAGGPTGELFF. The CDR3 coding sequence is TGTGCCAGCAGCCGACTAGCGGGAGGACCCACCGGGGAGCTGTTTTTT.

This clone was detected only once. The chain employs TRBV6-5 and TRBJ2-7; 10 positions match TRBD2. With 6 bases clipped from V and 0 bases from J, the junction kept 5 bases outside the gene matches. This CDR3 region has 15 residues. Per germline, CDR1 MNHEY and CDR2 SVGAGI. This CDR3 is CASSSAGGGSYEQYF. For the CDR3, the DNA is TGTGCCAGCAGCTCAGCGGGAGGGGGCTCCTACGAGCAGTACTTC.

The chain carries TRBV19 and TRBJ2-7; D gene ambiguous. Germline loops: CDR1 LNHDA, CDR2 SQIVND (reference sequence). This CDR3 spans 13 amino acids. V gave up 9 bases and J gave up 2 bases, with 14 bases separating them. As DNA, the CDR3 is TGTGCCAGGATATCCGGACCCCCCTACGAGCAGTACTTC. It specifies CARISGPPYEQYF.

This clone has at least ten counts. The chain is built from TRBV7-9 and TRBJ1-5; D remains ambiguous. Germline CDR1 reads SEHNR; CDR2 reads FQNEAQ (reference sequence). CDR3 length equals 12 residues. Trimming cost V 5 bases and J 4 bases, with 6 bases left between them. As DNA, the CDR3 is TGTGCCAGCAGCCCCATTAATCAGCCCCAGCATTTT. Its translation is CASSPINQPQHF.

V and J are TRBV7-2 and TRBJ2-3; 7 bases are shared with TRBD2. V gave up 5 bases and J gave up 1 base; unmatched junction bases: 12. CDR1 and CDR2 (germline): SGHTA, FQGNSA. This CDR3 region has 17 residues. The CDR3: CASSLAAATSGTDTQYF. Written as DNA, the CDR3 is TGTGCCAGCAGCCTCGCCGCGGCAACTAGCGGCACAGATACGCAGTATTTT.

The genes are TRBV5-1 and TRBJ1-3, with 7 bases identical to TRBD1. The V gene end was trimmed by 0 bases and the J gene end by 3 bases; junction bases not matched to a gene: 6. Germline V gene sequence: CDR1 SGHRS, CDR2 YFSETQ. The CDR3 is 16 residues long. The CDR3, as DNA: TGCGCCAGCAGCTTGGAAGGGGGCCAGGGTGGAAACACCATATATTTT. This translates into CASSLEGGQGGNTIYF.

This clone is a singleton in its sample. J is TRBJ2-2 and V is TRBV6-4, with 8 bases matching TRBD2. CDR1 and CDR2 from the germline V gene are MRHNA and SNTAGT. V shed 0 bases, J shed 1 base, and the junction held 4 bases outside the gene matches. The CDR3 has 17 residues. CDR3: CASSDSTTSENTGELFF. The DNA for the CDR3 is TGTGCCAGCAGTGACTCTACGACTAGCGAGAACACCGGGGAGCTGTTTTTT.

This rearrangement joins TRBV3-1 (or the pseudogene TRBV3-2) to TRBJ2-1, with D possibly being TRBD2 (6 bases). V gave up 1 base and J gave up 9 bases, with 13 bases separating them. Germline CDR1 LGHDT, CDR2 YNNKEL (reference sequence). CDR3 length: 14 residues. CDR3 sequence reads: CASSQGTSITEQFF. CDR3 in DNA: TGTGCCAGCAGCCAAGGTACTAGCATCACTGAGCAGTTCTTC.